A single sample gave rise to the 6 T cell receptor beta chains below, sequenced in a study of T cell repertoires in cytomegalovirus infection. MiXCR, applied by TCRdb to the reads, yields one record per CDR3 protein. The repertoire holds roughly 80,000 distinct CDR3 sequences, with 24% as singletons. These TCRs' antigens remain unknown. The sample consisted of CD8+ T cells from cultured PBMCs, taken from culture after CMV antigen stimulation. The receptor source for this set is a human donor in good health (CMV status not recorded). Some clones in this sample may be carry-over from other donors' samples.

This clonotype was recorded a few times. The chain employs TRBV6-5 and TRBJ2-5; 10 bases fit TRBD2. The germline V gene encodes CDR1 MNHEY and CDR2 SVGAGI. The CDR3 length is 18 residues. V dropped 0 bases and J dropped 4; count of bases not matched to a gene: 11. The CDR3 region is CASSYSSAGGPVGETQYF. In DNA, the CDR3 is TGTGCCAGCAGTTACTCGTCAGCGGGGGGGCCAGTTGGAGAGACCCAGTACTTC.

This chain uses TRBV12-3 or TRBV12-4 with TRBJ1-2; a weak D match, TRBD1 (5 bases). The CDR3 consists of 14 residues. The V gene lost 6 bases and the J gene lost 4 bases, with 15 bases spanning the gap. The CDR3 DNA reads TGTGCCAGCAGGGGACCGGACGGATCCTATGGCTACACCTTC. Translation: CASRGPDGSYGYTF.

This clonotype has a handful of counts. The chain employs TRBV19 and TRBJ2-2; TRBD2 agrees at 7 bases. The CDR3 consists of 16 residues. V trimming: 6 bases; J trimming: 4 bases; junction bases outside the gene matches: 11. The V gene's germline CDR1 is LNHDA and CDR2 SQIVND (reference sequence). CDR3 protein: CASSNRREAGTGELFF. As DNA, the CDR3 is TGTGCCAGTAGCAATCGACGGGAGGCGGGCACCGGGGAGCTGTTTTTT. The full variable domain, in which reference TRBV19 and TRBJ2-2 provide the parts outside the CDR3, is DGGITQSPKYLFRKEGQNVTLSCEQNLNHDAMYWYRQDPGQGLRLIYYSQIVNDFQKGDIAEGYSVSREKKESFPLTVTSAQKNPTAFYLCASSNRREAGTGELFFGEGSRLTVL.

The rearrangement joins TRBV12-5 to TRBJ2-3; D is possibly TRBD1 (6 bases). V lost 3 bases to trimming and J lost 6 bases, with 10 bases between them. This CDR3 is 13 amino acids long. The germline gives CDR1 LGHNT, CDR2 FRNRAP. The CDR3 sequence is CASGLHQGDTQYF. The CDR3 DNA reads TGTGCTAGTGGTTTACACCAGGGGGATACGCAGTATTTT.

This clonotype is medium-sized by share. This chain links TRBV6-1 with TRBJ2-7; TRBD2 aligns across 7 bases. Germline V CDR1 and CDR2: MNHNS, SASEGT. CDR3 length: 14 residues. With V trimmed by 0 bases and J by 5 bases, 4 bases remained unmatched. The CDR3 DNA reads TGTGCCAGCAGTGAAGCAGTGGGAGGGCACGAGCAGTACTTC. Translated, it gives CASSEAVGGHEQYF.

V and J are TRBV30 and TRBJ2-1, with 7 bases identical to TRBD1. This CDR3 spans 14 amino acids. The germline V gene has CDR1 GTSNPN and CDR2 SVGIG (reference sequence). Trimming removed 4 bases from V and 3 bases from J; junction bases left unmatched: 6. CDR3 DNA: TGTGCCTGGAACCCAGGGGGATTCTACAATGAGCAGTTCTTC. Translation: CAWNPGGFYNEQFF. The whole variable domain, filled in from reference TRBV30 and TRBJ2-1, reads SQTIHQWPATLVQPVGSPLSLECTVEGTSNPNLYWYRQAAGRGLQLLFYSVGIGQISSEVPQNLSASRPQDRQFILSSKKLLLSDSGFYLCAWNPGGFYNEQFFGPGTRLTVL.